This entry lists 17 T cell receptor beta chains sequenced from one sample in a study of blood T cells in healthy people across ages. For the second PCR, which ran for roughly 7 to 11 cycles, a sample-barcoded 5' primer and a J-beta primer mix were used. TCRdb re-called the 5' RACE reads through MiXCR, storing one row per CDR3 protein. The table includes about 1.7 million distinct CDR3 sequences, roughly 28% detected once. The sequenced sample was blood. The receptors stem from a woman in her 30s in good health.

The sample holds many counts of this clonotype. The CDR3 region has the DNA TGTGCCAGCAGCTTGGGGCTTACAGATACGCAGTATTTT. It translates to CASSLGLTDTQYF. V is TRBV7-2 and J is TRBJ2-3, with a weak D call TRBD1 (5 bases). From germline, CDR1 is SGHTA and CDR2 FQGNSA. Trimming stripped 3 bases from V and 3 bases from J, with 7 bases between. This CDR3 spans 13 amino acids.

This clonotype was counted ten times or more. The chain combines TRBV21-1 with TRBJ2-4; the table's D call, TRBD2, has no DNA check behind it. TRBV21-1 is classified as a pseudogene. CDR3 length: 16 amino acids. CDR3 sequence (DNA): TGTGCCAGCAGCAGGAATAGCCCACAAACAGTGAACATTCAGTACTTC. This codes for CASSRNSPQTVNIQYF.

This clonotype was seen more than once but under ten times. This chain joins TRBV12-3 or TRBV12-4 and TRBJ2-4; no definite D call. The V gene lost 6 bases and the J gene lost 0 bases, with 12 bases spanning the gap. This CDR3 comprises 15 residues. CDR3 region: CASSYVTQAKNIQYF. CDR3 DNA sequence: TGTGCCAGCAGCTACGTCACTCAAGCCAAAAACATTCAGTACTTC.

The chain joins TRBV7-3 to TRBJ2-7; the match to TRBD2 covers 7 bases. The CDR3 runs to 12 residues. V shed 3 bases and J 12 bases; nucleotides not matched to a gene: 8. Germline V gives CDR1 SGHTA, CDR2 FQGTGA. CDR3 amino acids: CASSFPGGTRYF. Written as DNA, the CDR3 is TGTGCCAGCAGCTTTCCCGGGGGGACCCGGTACTTC.

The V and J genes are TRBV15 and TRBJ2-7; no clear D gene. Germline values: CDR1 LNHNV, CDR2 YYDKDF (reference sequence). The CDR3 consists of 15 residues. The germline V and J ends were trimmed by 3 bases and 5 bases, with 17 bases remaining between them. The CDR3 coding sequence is TGTGCCACCAGCAGTGGAGCTCCGGGTCCCGACGAGCAGTACTTC. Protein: CATSSGAPGPDEQYF.

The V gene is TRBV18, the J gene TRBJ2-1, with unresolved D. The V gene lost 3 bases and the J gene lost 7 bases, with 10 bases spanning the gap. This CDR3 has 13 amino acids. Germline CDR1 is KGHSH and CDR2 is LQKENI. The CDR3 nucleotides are TGTGCCAGCTCACCTATCAGCACGAATGAGCAGTTCTTC. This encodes CASSPISTNEQFF.

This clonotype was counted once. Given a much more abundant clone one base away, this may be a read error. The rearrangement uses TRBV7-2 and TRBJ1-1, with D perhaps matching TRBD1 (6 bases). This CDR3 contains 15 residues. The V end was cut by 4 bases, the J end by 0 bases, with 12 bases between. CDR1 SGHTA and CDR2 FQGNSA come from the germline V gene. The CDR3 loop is CASSWRGVLNTEAFF. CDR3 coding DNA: TGTGCCAGCAGCTGGAGGGGGGTCTTGAACACTGAAGCTTTCTTT. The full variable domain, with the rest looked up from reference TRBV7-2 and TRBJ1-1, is GAGVSQSPSNKVTEKGKDVELRCDPISGHTALYWYRQSLGQGLEFLIYFQGNSAPDKSGLPSDRFSAERTGGSVSTLTIQRTQQEDSAVYLCASSWRGVLNTEAFFGQGTRLTVV.

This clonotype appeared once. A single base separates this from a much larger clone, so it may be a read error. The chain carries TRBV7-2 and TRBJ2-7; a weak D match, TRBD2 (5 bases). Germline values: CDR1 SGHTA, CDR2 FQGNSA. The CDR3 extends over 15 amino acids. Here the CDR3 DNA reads TGTGCCAACAGCCCCCCCGGGAAAGGACCCTACGAGCAGTACTTC. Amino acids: CANSPPGKGPYEQYF. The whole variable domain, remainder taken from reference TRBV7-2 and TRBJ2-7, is GAGVSQSPSNKVTEKGKDVELRCDPISGHTALYWYRQSLGQGLEFLIYFQGNSAPDKSGLPSDRFSAERTGGSVSTLTIQRTQQEDSAVYLCANSPPGKGPYEQYFGPGTRLTVT.

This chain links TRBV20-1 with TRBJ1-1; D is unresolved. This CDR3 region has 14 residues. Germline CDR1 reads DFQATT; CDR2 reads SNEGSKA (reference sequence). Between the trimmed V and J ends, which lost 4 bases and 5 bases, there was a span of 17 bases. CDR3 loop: CSATPRAGWTEAFF. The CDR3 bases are TGCAGTGCTACACCGAGAGCGGGGTGGACTGAAGCTTTCTTT.

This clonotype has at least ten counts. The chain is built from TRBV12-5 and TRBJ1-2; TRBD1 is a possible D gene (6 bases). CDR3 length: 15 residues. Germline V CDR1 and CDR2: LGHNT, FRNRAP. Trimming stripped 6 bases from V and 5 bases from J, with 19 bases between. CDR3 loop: CASGYRDNGPYGYTF. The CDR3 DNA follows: TGTGCTAGTGGATACCGGGACAACGGGCCTTATGGCTACACCTTC.

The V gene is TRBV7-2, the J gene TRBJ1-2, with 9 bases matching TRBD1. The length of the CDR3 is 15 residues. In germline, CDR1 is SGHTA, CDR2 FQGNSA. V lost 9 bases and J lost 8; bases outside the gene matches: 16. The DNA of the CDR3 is TGTGCCAGTAGCCCAAATCGGGACAGGGTGGGGGGCTACACCTTC. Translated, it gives CASSPNRDRVGGYTF.

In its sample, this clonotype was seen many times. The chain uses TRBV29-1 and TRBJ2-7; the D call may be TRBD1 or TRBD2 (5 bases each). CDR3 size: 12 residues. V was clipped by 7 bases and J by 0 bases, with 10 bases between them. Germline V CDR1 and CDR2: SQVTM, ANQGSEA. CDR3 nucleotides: TGCAGCGGGGGACGGAACTCCTACGAGCAGTACTTC. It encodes CSGGRNSYEQYF.

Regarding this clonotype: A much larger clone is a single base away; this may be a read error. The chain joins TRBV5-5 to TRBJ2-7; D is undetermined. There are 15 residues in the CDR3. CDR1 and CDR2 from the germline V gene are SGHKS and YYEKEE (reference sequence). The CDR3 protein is CVSSLVTPGIDEQYF. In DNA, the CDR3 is TGTGTCAGCAGCTTGGTGACCCCAGGAATAGACGAGCAGTACTTC.

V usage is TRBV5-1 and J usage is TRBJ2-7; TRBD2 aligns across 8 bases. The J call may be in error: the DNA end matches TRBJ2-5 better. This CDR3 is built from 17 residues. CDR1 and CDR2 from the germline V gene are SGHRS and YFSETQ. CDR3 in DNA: TGCGCCAGCAGCCCCACCCCGGGGCTAGCGGGCAGGGAGACCCAGTACTTC. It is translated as CASSPTPGLAGRETQYF.

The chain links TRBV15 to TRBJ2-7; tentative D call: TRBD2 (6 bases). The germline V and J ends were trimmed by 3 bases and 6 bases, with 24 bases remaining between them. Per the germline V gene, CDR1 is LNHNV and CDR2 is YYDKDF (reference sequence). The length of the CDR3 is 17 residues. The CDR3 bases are TGTGCCACCAGCAGCGGGAGCGCGATCCGCGCAAGGGGCGAGCAGTACTTC. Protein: CATSSGSAIRARGEQYF. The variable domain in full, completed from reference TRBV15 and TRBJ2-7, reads DAMVIQNPRYQVTQFGKPVTLSCSQTLNHNVMYWYQQKSSQAPKLLFHYYDKDFNNEADTPDNFQSRRPNTSFCFLDIRSPGLGDTAMYLCATSSGSAIRARGEQYFGPGTRLTVT.

CDR3 in DNA: TGTGCCAGCAGTGAAGTGTTCCCTGACGAGCAGTTCTTC. Residues: CASSEVFPDEQFF. The gene calls are TRBV6-1 and TRBJ2-1; D uncertain. V was trimmed by 1 base and J by 10 bases, leaving 11 bases between them. CDR1 and CDR2 from the germline V gene are MNHNS and SASEGT. This CDR3 has 13 amino acids.

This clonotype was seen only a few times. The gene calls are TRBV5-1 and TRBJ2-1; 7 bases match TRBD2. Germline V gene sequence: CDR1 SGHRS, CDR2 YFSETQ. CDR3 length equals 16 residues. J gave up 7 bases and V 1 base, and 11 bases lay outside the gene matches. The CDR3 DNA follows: TGCGCCAGCAGCTTGCCATCCGCGGGAGTAGCAAATGAGCAGTTCTTC. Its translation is CASSLPSAGVANEQFF.